Below are 12 T cell receptor beta chains sequenced from a single sample in a study of blood T cell repertoires in COVID-19. Data came from immunoSEQ multiplex PCR; TCRdb stores just in-frame clones and leaves some out. This table has some 240,000 clones, approximately 90% appearing once. Sample: peripheral blood. These receptors all come from a man between 60 and 75 years old with COVID-19, enrolled during active disease.

The CDR3 sequence: CASSRQLDTEAFF. Written as DNA, the CDR3 is TGTGCCAGCAGCAGGCAGTTGGACACTGAAGCTTTCTTT. The chain employs TRBV25-1 and TRBJ1-1; D is unresolved. The V gene lost 6 bases and the J gene lost 3 bases, with 11 bases spanning the gap. CDR1 is MGHDK and CDR2 is SYGVNS in the germline V gene. The CDR3 has 13 amino acids.

To note about this clone: The sample contains more than one DNA sequence encoding this CDR3. The chain is built from TRBV3-1 (or the pseudogene TRBV3-2) and TRBJ1-5; 7 nucleotides agree with TRBD1. Germline CDR1 reads LGHDT; CDR2 reads YNNKEL (reference sequence). V lost 4 bases and J lost 5; bases outside the gene matches: 2. CDR3 size: 13 residues. Here the CDR3 DNA reads TGTGCCAGCAGCCGGACAGGTTATCAGCCCCAGCATTTT. Protein product: CASSRTGYQPQHF.

This clone has just one count. The chain recombines TRBV11-2 with TRBJ2-3, with TRBD2 matching over 9 bases. The junction had 12 bases not matched to a gene; V was cut back by 5 bases and J by 6 bases. CDR1 and CDR2 (germline): SGHAT, FQNNGV. The CDR3 is 16 residues long. CDR3 residues: CASSVRWGLASDTQYF. For the CDR3, the DNA is TGTGCCAGCAGCGTAAGGTGGGGACTAGCTTCCGATACGCAGTATTTT.

This chain links TRBV19 with TRBJ2-4, with a possible D match to TRBD2 (5 bases). The germline V and J ends were trimmed by 3 bases and 4 bases, with 10 bases remaining between them. There are 14 residues in the CDR3. From germline, CDR1 is LNHDA and CDR2 SQIVND (reference sequence). CDR3 loop: CASSIREGKNIQYF. The CDR3 DNA reads TGTGCCAGTAGTATCCGGGAAGGGAAAAACATTCAGTACTTC. The variable domain in full, with the rest retrieved from reference TRBV19 and TRBJ2-4, is DGGITQSPKYLFRKEGQNVTLSCEQNLNHDAMYWYRQDPGQGLRLIYYSQIVNDFQKGDIAEGYSVSREKKESFPLTVTSAQKNPTAFYLCASSIREGKNIQYFGAGTRLSVL.

This clone was seen once. The chain is built from TRBV7-2 and TRBJ2-5; 11 bases fit TRBD2. Trimming cost V 1 base and J 0 bases; bases outside gene matches: 4. The CDR3 length is 17 residues. Germline lookup yields CDR1 SGHTA and CDR2 FQGNSA. The CDR3 nucleotides read TGTGCCAGCAGCTTAGTGAGACTAGCGGGGTACCAAGAGACCCAGTACTTC. Its protein is CASSLVRLAGYQETQYF.

The chain is built from TRBV7-2 and TRBJ1-1, with TRBD1 matching over 7 bases. V dropped 5 bases and J dropped 3; count of bases not matched to a gene: 6. Germline V gene data show CDR1 as SGHTA and CDR2 as FQGNSA. The CDR3 runs to 14 residues. CDR3 bases: TGTGCCAGCAGCCCTGCGACAGGGTACACTGAAGCTTTCTTT. Translating it yields CASSPATGYTEAFF.

This sequence joins TRBV6-5 and TRBJ1-3, with D possibly being TRBD1 (5 bases). CDR3 length equals 13 residues. Germline-derived CDR1 and CDR2 are MNHEY and SVGAGI. V was pared by 5 bases and J by 4 bases, with 9 bases between. In DNA, the CDR3 is TGTGCCAGCAGTAGGGGAATGGGAAACACCATATATTTT. Its translation: CASSRGMGNTIYF.

Regarding this clone: Distinct nucleotide sequences in the sample also encode this CDR3. The genes are TRBV7-6 and TRBJ2-3; 7 bases fit TRBD1. CDR1 and CDR2 from the germline V gene are SGHVS and FNYEAQ. CDR3 length equals 16 residues. The V and J ends lost 0 bases and 2 bases, in that order; junction bases with no gene match: 5. CDR3 sequence (DNA): TGTGCCAGCAGCTTAGCTACAGGGGCGATCACAGATACGCAGTATTTT. Its protein is CASSLATGAITDTQYF.

This rearrangement joins TRBV19 to TRBJ1-6; D is unclear. This CDR3 is built from 19 residues. V lost 1 base to trimming and J lost 5 bases, with 21 bases between them. Germline V lookup: CDR1 LNHDA, CDR2 SQIVND (reference sequence). CDR3 sequence: CASSIAGNWVQNNNSPLHF. The CDR3 bases are TGTGCCAGTAGTATAGCAGGAAACTGGGTGCAAAATAATAATTCACCCCTCCACTTT.

This clone is a singleton in its sample. The CDR3 spells CASSLTRDRGEKLFF. CDR3 coding DNA: TGTGCCAGCAGCTTAACTCGGGACAGGGGTGAAAAACTGTTTTTT. V gene TRBV5-5 combines with J gene TRBJ1-4; 10 nucleotides agree with TRBD1. V trimming: 2 bases; J trimming: 7 bases; junction bases outside the gene matches: 5. CDR1 and CDR2 from the germline V gene are SGHKS and YYEKEE (reference sequence). This CDR3 contains 15 residues.

This chain links TRBV5-8 with TRBJ1-1; 7 nucleotides line up with TRBD1. Germline values: CDR1 SGHTS, CDR2 YDEGEE. This CDR3 contains 15 residues. With V trimmed by 0 bases and J by 3 bases, 5 bases remained unmatched. CDR3 loop: CASSLDDRVYTEAFF. The CDR3 nucleotides are TGTGCCAGCAGCTTGGACGACAGGGTTTACACTGAAGCTTTCTTT.

The V call is TRBV5-1, the J call TRBJ1-2; 9 nucleotides match TRBD1. The junction had 7 bases not matched to a gene; V was cut back by 4 bases and J by 6 bases. Germline V gene lookup returns CDR1 SGHRS and CDR2 YFSETQ. The CDR3 totals 14 residues. The DNA of the CDR3 is TGCGCCAGCAGCGAGACAGGGGGTATAAATGGCTACACCTTC. Translation gives CASSETGGINGYTF.